This T cell receptor beta chain derives from a study of blood T cell repertoires in COVID-19. Study-level background: Some COVID-19 samples were acute and others convalescent; all came from the United States, Italy and Spain. T cells, B-cell-depleted T cells, or PBMCs provided the cDNA or gDNA that served as material.

Original data processing: It was from reference gene primer amplification that nucleated cell counts were estimated. Sequencing was performed with immunoSEQ multiplex PCR; in TCRdb, only in-frame clones are kept and a portion is missing. For V, J and clone size, that table is used; D and trimming come from the DNA. The sample records 130,000 to 150,000 clones, about nine tenths being singletons. The CDR3 totals 16 residues. Trimming removed 2 bases from V and 2 bases from J; junction bases left unmatched: 7. CDR1 is SEHNR and CDR2 is FQNEAQ in the germline V gene (reference sequence). This clone was detected only a few times.

This receptor was obtained from a man aged 45-65 years who had recovered from COVID-19. Specimen: peripheral blood. The V call is TRBV7-9, the J call TRBJ2-3, with TRBD2 matching over 7 bases. The DNA of the CDR3 is TGTGCCAGCAGCTTAATGGCGGGGGTGAACACAGATACGCAGTATTTT. It encodes CASSLMAGVNTDTQYF.